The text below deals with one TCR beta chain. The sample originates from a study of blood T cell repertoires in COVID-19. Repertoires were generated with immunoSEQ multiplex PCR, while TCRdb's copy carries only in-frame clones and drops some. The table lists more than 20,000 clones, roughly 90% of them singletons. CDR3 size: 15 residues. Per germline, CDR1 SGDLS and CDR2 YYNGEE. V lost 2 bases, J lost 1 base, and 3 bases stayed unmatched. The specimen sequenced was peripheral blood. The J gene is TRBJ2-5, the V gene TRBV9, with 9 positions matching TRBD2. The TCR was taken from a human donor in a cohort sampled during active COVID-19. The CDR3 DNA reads TGTGCCAGCAGCGTGGAGCGGGGGGTCCAAGAGACCCAGTACTTC. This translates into CASSVERGVQETQYF.